One sample yielded the 10 T cell receptor beta chains listed below, sequenced in a study of cytomegalovirus exposure and HLA in healthy donors. PCR employed 60 Vbeta and 13 Jbeta primers. TCRdb's table, derived via immunoSEQ multiplex PCR, lists solely in-frame clones and lacks some. The data hold some 220,000 clones, with approximately 90% observed a single time. The source material was PBMCs. These receptor sequences come from a woman aged 18-30 years in good health and CMV-seronegative.

In this sample, this clone turned up once. The CDR3 here is CASRDWGEQYF. In DNA form, the CDR3 reads TGTGCCAGCAGGGACTGGGGCGAGCAGTACTTC. V and J are TRBV27 and TRBJ2-7, with D possibly being TRBD2 (5 bases). The CDR3 has 11 amino acids. From germline, CDR1 is MNHEY and CDR2 SMNVEV (reference sequence). V lost 6 bases and J 6 bases, leaving 9 bases between the germline ends.

The V gene is TRBV11-3, the J gene TRBJ2-3; D is ambiguous. Trimming shortened V by 3 bases and J by 2 bases, and 15 bases separated the two germline ends. The V gene's germline CDR1 is SGHNT and CDR2 YENEEA. This CDR3 comprises 16 residues. CDR3 coding DNA: TGTGCCAGCAGCTTGGTCGAGCGTCCCTTCACAGATACGCAGTATTTT. Translated: CASSLVERPFTDTQYF. Combining the CDR3 with reference TRBV11-3 and TRBJ2-3 gives the whole variable domain EAGVVQSPRYKIIEKKQPVAFWCNPISGHNTLYWYLQNLGQGPELLIRYENEEAVDDSQLPKDRFSAERLKGVDSTLKIQPAELGDSAVYLCASSLVERPFTDTQYFGPGTRLTVL.

The chain links TRBV2 to TRBJ2-5, with TRBD2 matching 7 bases. The V and J ends lost 7 bases and 4 bases, in that order; junction bases with no gene match: 9. Germline-derived CDR1 and CDR2 are SNHLY and FYNNEI. The CDR3 sequence is 14 residues long. CDR3: CASTGGIRGETQYF. The CDR3, as DNA: TGTGCCAGCACGGGGGGTATTAGGGGAGAGACCCAGTACTTC.

The J gene is TRBJ2-1, the V gene TRBV13; D not resolved. CDR3 length: 13 amino acids. Germline V gene data show CDR1 as PRHDT and CDR2 as FYEKMQ (reference sequence). The germline V and J ends were trimmed by 3 bases and 2 bases, with 5 bases remaining between them. The CDR3 protein is CASSFYTYNEQFF. The CDR3 DNA sequence: TGTGCCAGCAGCTTCTATACCTACAATGAGCAGTTCTTC.

The rearrangement uses TRBV10-2 and TRBJ2-5; 8 bases map to TRBD1. The last part of the DNA fits TRBJ2-7 better; the J call may be wrong. Germline loops: CDR1 WSHSY, CDR2 SAAADI. The CDR3 extends over 14 amino acids. Here the CDR3 reads CASSVAGTGYEQYF. The CDR3 DNA follows: TGCGCCAGCAGTGTCGCCGGGACAGGCTACGAGCAGTACTTC.

This sequence joins TRBV5-1 and TRBJ2-7; a possible D gene is TRBD1 (5 bases). Deletions cut 1 base from V and 9 bases from J, with 20 bases between. Germline V gene sequence: CDR1 SGHRS, CDR2 YFSETQ. This CDR3 is built from 15 residues. CDR3 residues: CASSLNAGKAVAQYF. The DNA of the CDR3 is TGCGCCAGCAGCTTGAACGCAGGGAAGGCAGTCGCGCAGTACTTC.

This rearrangement joins TRBV25-1 to TRBJ1-1, with 9 bases identical to TRBD1. This CDR3 is built from 16 residues. Germline trimming cut 4 bases from V and 4 bases from J; bases unmatched to any gene: 10. CDR1 is MGHDK and CDR2 is SYGVNS in the germline V gene. CDR3 sequence (DNA): TGTGCCAGCAGTGGAAGGGGGACAGGGAGGATCACTGAAGCTTTCTTT. This sequence encodes CASSGRGTGRITEAFF.

V usage is TRBV4-3 and J usage is TRBJ1-4, with 8 positions matching TRBD1. V shed 1 base and J 3 bases; nucleotides not matched to a gene: 4. CDR3 length equals 16 residues. In germline, CDR1 is LGHNA, CDR2 YSLEER. Here the CDR3 DNA reads TGCGCCAGCAGCCAAGGGCAGGGGGCTGCTAATGAAAAACTGTTTTTT. Protein: CASSQGQGAANEKLFF.

The chain has TRBV27 and TRBJ2-5; TRBD1 agrees at 11 bases. Germline V gene sequence: CDR1 MNHEY, CDR2 SMNVEV (reference sequence). CDR3 length: 15 residues. V was clipped by 5 bases and J by 5 bases; unmatched bases: 7. The chain's CDR3 is CASSPRDRGFETQYF. The CDR3 coding sequence is TGTGCCAGCAGTCCCCGGGACAGGGGGTTCGAGACCCAGTACTTC.

The gene calls are TRBV29-1 and TRBJ2-5, with D possibly being TRBD1 (6 bases). Trimming pared 7 bases from V and 5 bases from J, leaving 11 bases between. This CDR3 has 11 residues. Germline-derived CDR1 and CDR2 are SQVTM and ANQGSEA. The CDR3 bases are TGCAGCGGGCAACAGGGTGAGACCCAGTACTTC. Protein sequence: CSGQQGETQYF.